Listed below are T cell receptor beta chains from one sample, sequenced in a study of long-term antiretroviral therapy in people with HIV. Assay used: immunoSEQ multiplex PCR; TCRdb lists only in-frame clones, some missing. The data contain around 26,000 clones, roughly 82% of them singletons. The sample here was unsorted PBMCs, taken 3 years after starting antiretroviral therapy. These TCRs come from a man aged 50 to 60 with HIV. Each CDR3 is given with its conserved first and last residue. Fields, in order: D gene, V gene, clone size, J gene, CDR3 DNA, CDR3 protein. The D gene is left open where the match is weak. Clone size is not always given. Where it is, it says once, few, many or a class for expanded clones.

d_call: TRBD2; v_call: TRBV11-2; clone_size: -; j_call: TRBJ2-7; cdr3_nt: TGTGCCAGCAGCTCGGCCGACGGGACTAGCGGGGTCCTAACCTACGAGCAGTACTTC; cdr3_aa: CASSSADGTSGVLTYEQYF
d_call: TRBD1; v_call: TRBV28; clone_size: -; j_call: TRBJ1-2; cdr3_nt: TGTGCCAGCAGTTTCGGTGGACAGGAGGCCTACTATGGCTACACCTTC; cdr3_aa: CASSFGGQEAYYGYTF
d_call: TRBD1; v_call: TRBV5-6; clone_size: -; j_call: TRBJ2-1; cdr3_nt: TGTGCCAGCAGCCGGGGACAGTACAATGAGCAGTTCTTC; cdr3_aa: CASSRGQYNEQFF
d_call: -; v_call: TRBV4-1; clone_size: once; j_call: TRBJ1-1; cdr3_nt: TGCGCCAGCAGCCAAGAAGGGGCCCGGAACACTGAAGCTTTCTTT; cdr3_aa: CASSQEGARNTEAFF
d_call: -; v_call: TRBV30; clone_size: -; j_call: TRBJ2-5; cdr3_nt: TGTGCCTGGAGGGAGGGGGGCGGCGAGACCCAGTACTTC; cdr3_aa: CAWREGGGETQYF
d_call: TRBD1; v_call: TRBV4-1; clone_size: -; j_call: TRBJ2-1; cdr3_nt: TGCGCCAGCAGCCAAGACCCTTCCCTCCCTCAGGGACAGGGGAGTGTGAATGAGCAGTTCTTC; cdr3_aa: CASSQDPSLPQGQGSVNEQFF
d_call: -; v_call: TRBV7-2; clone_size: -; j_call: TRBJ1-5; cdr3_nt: TGTGCCAGCAGCTTAGAATGGGGGAGGCCAGGGAGGCAGCCCCAGCATTTT; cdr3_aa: CASSLEWGRPGRQPQHF
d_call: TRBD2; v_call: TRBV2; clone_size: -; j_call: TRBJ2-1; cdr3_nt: TGTGCCAGCCGATCTGGAGCGGGGGGGCTCAATGAGCAGTTCTTC; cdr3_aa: CASRSGAGGLNEQFF
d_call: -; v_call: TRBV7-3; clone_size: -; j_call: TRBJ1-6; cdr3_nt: TGTGCCAGCAGCTTAATGCAGGGAAGCTCCTATAATTCACCCCTCCACTTT; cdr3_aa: CASSLMQGSSYNSPLHF
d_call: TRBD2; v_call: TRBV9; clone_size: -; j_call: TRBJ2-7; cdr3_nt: TGTGCCAGCAGCCCCCCGGGACTAGCGGGGGCTGTGCAGTACTTC; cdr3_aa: CASSPPGLAGAVQYF
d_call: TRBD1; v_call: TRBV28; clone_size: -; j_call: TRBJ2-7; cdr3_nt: TGTGCCAGCAGTCCGAGACAGGGGGCAAGGGACTACGAGCAGTACTTC; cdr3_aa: CASSPRQGARDYEQYF
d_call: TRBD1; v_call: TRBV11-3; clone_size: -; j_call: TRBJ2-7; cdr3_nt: TGTGCCAGCAGTCTTACCTCTCGCTGGGACAGGGTTGTCTACGAGCAGTACTTC; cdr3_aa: CASSLTSRWDRVVYEQYF
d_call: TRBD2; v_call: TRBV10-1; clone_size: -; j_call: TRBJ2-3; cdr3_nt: TGCGCCAGCAGTGAGTCCCAGCGGGAGGGCCGGACAGATACGCAGTATTTT; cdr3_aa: CASSESQREGRTDTQYF
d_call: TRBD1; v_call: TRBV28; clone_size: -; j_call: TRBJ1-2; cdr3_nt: TGTGCCGGGCGGGACAGATCAATAGGTGGCTACACCTTC; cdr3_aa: CAGRDRSIGGYTF
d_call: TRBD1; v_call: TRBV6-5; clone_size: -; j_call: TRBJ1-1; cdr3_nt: TGTGCCAGCAGTTCCGGACAGGGGGCGGAAGCTTTCTTT; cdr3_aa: CASSSGQGAEAFF
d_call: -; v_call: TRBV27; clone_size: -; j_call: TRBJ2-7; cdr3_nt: TGTGCCAGCAGTTTAAGTGGCAGCCCCTACGAGCAGTACTTC; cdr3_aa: CASSLSGSPYEQYF
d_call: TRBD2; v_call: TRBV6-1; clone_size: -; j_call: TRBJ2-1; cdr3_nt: TGTGCCAGCAGAGATCGGACTAGCGGGAGTCATGAGCAGTTCTTC; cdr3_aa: CASRDRTSGSHEQFF
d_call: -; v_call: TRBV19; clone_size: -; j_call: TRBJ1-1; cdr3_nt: TGTGCCAGTACCAACTGGGGTCAGGGGAACACTGAAGCTTTCTTT; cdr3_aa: CASTNWGQGNTEAFF
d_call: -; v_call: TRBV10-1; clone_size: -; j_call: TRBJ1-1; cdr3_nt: TGCGCCAGCAGTGCGCAGAGAGGGGGAAAAACTTTCTTT; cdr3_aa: CASSAQRGGKTFF
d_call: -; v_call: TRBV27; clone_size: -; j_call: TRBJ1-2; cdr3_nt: TGTGCCAGCAAGCAGGGAGGTTACTATGGCTACACCTTC; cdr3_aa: CASKQGGYYGYTF
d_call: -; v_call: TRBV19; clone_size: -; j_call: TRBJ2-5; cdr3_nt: TGTGCCAGTACCTTAAACGGGCAAGAGACCCAGTACTTC; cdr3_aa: CASTLNGQETQYF
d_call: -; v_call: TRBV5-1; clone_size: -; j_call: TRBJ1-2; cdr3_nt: TGCGCCAGCAGCTACGTTCGGTCGGGGGCGCAGGGGTATGGCTACACCTTC; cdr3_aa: CASSYVRSGAQGYGYTF
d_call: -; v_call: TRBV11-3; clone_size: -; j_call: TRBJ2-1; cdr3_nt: TGTGCCAGCAGCCAAAACGACAATGAGCAGTTCTTC; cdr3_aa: CASSQNDNEQFF
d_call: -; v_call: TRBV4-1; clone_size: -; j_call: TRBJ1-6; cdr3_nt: TGCGCCAGCAGCCAAGTTGGCGGCCTAGGGAATTCACCCCTCCACTTT; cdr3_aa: CASSQVGGLGNSPLHF
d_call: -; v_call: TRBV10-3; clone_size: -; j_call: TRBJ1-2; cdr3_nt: TGTGCCATCAGTGCAGGGTACGGCTACACCTTC; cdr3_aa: CAISAGYGYTF
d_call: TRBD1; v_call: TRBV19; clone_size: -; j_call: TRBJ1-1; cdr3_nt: TGTGCCAGTAGTCGGGCCCGGACAGGGAACACTGAAGCTTTCTTT; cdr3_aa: CASSRARTGNTEAFF
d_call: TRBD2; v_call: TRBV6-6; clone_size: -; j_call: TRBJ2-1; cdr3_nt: TGTGCGGGGACGACGGGGGGAACTGTGAATGAGCAGTTCTTC; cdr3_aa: CAGTTGGTVNEQFF
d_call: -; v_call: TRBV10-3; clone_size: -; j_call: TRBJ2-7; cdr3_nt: TGTGCCATCAGTGACACAGGGAGGAGACTACGCGAGCAGTACTTC; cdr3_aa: CAISDTGRRLREQYF
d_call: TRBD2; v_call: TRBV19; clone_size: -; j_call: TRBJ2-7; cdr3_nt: TGTGCCAGTAGTATTAATCGTGGTAGCGGGAGCTCCTACGAGCAGTACTTC; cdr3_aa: CASSINRGSGSSYEQYF
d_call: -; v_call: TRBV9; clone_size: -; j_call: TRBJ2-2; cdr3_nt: TGTGCCAGCAGCCCAAGACCCTCTGGCGGCACCGGGGAGCTGTTTTTT; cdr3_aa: CASSPRPSGGTGELFF
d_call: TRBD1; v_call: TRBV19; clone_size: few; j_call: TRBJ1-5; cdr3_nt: TGTGCCAGTAGTATATGGGACAGGGGGGATCAGCCCCAGCATTTT; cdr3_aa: CASSIWDRGDQPQHF
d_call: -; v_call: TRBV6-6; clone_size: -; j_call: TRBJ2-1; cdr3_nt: TGTGCCAGCAGTTACCTAGCCCGGGACACCGGTGAGCAGTTCTTC; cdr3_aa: CASSYLARDTGEQFF
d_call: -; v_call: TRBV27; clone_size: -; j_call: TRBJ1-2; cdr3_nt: TGTGCCAGCAGCAGAGGGGGGTCTAACTATGGCTACACCTTC; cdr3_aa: CASSRGGSNYGYTF
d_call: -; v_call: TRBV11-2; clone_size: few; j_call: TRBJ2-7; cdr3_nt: TGTGCCAGCAGCCCCCAGGCGTACGAGCAGTACTTC; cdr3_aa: CASSPQAYEQYF
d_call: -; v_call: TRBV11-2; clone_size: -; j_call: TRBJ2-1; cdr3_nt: TGTGCCAGCAGCTTATCCCCCCAGAGCTCCTACAATGAGCAGTTCTTC; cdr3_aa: CASSLSPQSSYNEQFF
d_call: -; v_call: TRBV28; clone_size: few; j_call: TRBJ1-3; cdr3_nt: TGTGCCAGCAGCCATGCCGGGGGCAGTGGAAACACCATATATTTT; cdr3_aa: CASSHAGGSGNTIYF
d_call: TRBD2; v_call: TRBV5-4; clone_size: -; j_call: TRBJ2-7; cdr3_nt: TGTGCCAGCAGCCCGAGCGGGGGGCCCAACGAGCAGTACTTC; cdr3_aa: CASSPSGGPNEQYF
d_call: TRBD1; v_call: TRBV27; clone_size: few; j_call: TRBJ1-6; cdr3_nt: TGTGCCAGCAGTCCTCTATATCTGACAGGGGAAAATTCACCCCTCCACTTT; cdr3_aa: CASSPLYLTGENSPLHF
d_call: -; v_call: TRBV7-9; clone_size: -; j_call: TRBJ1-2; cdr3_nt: TGTGCCAGCAGCCTAGCGACCATTGGCTACACCTTC; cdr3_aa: CASSLATIGYTF
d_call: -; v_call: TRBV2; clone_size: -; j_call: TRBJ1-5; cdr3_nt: TGTGCCAGCAGCGGCGGGGGGATCGGGAATCAGCCCCAGCATTTT; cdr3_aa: CASSGGGIGNQPQHF
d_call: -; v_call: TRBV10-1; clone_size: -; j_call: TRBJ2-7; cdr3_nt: TGCGCCAGCAGTGGTTCCGGAACTCACTCCTACGAGCAGTACTTC; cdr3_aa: CASSGSGTHSYEQYF
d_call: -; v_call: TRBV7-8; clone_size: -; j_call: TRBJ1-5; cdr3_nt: TGTGCCAGCAGCTGGACTGGACCAAATCAGCCCCAGCATTTT; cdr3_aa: CASSWTGPNQPQHF
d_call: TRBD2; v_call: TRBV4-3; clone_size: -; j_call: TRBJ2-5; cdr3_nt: TGCGCCAGCAGCCAAGGAAGCCCTAGCGGGGAGACCCAGTACTTC; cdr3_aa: CASSQGSPSGETQYF
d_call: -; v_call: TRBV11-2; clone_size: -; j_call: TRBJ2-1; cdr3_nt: TGTGCCAGCAGCTCAGGGAACTCCTACAATGAGCAGTTCTTC; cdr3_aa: CASSSGNSYNEQFF
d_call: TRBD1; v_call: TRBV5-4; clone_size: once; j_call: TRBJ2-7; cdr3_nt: TGTGCCAGCAGCTCAGGACAGGGGAGATTTTCCGAGCAGTACTTC; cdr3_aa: CASSSGQGRFSEQYF
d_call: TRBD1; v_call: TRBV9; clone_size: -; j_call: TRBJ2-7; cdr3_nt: TGTGCCAGCAGCGTAGAAAGGGACAGCTCCTACGAGCAGTACTTC; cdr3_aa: CASSVERDSSYEQYF
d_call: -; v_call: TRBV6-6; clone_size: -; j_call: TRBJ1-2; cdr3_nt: TGTGCCAGCAGTTACGTTACCGAAAACTATGGCTACACCTTC; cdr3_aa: CASSYVTENYGYTF
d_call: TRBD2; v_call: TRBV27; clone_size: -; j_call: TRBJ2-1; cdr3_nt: TGTGCCAGCAGTCGTAGCGGGAGGGATTGGAATGAGCAGTTCTTC; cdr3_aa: CASSRSGRDWNEQFF
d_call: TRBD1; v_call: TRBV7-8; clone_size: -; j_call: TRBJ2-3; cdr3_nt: TGTGCCCAGGGATCAGGACAGGGGACAGATACGCAGTATTTT; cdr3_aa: CAQGSGQGTDTQYF
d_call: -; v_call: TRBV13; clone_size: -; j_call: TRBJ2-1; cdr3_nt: TGTGCCAGCAGCAGGAGAGTCGGGACAAAGACCTACAATGAGCAGTTCTTC; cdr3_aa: CASSRRVGTKTYNEQFF